This T cell receptor beta chain was sequenced during a study of response to subunit inactivated influenza vaccine. Notes on the study in general: Few new T cells, the authors suggested, are recruited by each seasonal influenza vaccination.

TCRdb re-called the RT-PCR reads with MiXCR, one entry per CDR3 protein. Of under 950,000 distinct CDR3 sequences listed, approximately 21% are singletons. Per the germline V gene, CDR1 is MNHNS and CDR2 is SASEGT. The germline V and J ends were trimmed by 6 bases and 7 bases, with 22 bases remaining between them. The CDR3 totals 15 residues. Concerning this clonotype itself: Its antigen is not identified.

The specimen comprised PBMCs from blood, sampled around 5 days after vaccination. The source is a man between 50 and 59 years old who received an inactivated influenza vaccine. This rearrangement joins TRBV6-1 to TRBJ2-7, with a tentative D call TRBD2 (6 bases). The CDR3: CASRPLSGLGYEQYF. The DNA of the CDR3 is TGTGCCAGCAGACCACTCTCGGGACTGGGTTATGAGCAGTACTTC.